Below are 13 T cell receptor beta chains sequenced from a single sample in a study of T cells in Graves' hyperthyroidism and ophthalmopathy. RNA transcripts provided the source from which TCR beta CDR3 regions were amplified. Primed by the HTBI set, a first-round RT-PCR was run on the TCR CDR3. TCRdb passed the multiplex PCR reads through MiXCR, listing each CDR3 protein once. This table has a few hundred thousand distinct CDR3 sequences, more than 20% appearing once. The sequencing input was blood. The receptors were gathered from a man over 45 with Graves' hyperthyroidism.

This clonotype was recorded many times. The gene calls are TRBV11-3 and TRBJ2-3, with 9 bases matching TRBD1. V dropped 0 bases and J dropped 6; count of bases not matched to a gene: 4. CDR1 and CDR2 from the germline V gene are SGHNT and YENEEA. The CDR3 runs 15 residues. CDR3 amino acids: CASSLDGTGTDTQYF. CDR3 coding DNA: TGTGCCAGCAGCTTAGATGGGACAGGGACCGATACGCAGTATTTT.

The chain employs TRBV5-1 and TRBJ2-3; D is undetermined. The length of the CDR3 is 16 residues. The V end lost 1 base, the J end lost 2 bases, and 14 bases lay between the germline ends. Germline assignment: CDR1 SGHRS and CDR2 YFSETQ. CDR3 nucleotide sequence: TGCGCCAGCAGCTTGTATCCACGGATAGACACAGATACGCAGTATTTT. It is translated as CASSLYPRIDTDTQYF.

The rearrangement uses TRBV29-1 and TRBJ2-7; D could derive from TRBD1 or TRBD2 (6 bases each). Trimming shortened V by 5 bases and J by 3 bases, and 17 bases separated the two germline ends. The CDR3 is 14 amino acids. The germline V gene encodes CDR1 SQVTM and CDR2 ANQGSEA. CDR3 sequence: CSVRTAGGYYEQYF. CDR3 coding DNA: TGCAGCGTTAGGACAGCCGGGGGATACTACGAGCAGTACTTC.

This sequence joins TRBV5-1 and TRBJ1-1, with 9 bases identical to TRBD1. Germline values: CDR1 SGHRS, CDR2 YFSETQ. This CDR3 has 15 residues. V lost 4 bases and J lost 0; bases outside the gene matches: 4. The CDR3 nucleotides read TGCGCCAGCAGCGAAGGACAGGGGTTGAACACTGAAGCTTTCTTT. Amino acids: CASSEGQGLNTEAFF.

V gene TRBV6-1 combines with J gene TRBJ1-2; D is uncertain. The ends were cut back, 5 bases at V and 5 bases at J, with 12 bases in the middle. CDR3 length equals 13 residues. The V gene's germline CDR1 is MNHNS and CDR2 SASEGT. CDR3 sequence (DNA): TGTGCCAGCAGTACCCCCGTGGAGTATGGCTACACCTTC. It is translated as CASSTPVEYGYTF.

This chain joins TRBV6-1 and TRBJ2-7, with D unresolved. The CDR3 runs 14 residues. The V end was cut by 5 bases, the J end by 7 bases, with 18 bases between. Germline assignment: CDR1 MNHNS and CDR2 SASEGT. The CDR3 DNA sequence: TGTGCCAGCAGTCTGGCAGGAGTAGTCGGGGAGCAGTACTTC. Translating gives CASSLAGVVGEQYF.

The J gene is TRBJ2-3, the V gene TRBV7-3; D may be TRBD2 (7 bases). The CDR3 is 13 amino acids. Looked up from germline, CDR1 is SGHTA and CDR2 is FQGTGA. V was trimmed by 4 bases and J by 6 bases, leaving 11 bases between them. CDR3 coding DNA: TGTGCCAGCAGCTCCCCGGGGGGCGATACGCAGTATTTT. Its translation: CASSSPGGDTQYF.

This clonotype has more than one count but fewer than ten. This chain links TRBV29-1 with TRBJ1-4, with TRBD1 as a possible D gene (6 bases). CDR1 and CDR2 (germline): SQVTM, ANQGSEA. Trimming shortened V by 7 bases and J by 0 bases, and 9 bases separated the two germline ends. The CDR3 is 13 residues long. The CDR3 spells CSAGQTTNEKLFF. CDR3 bases: TGCAGCGCCGGACAGACAACTAATGAAAAACTGTTTTTT.

This clonotype was picked up a small number of times. This sequence joins TRBV28 and TRBJ1-5; possible D gene TRBD1, 6 bases. In germline, CDR1 is MDHEN, CDR2 SYDVKM. V gave up 6 bases and J gave up 4 bases, with 10 bases separating them. This CDR3 is 13 amino acids long. CDR3 protein: CASSSDRNQPQHF. The CDR3 nucleotides are TGTGCCAGCAGCTCGGACAGAAATCAGCCCCAGCATTTT.

This clonotype was counted many times. V and J are TRBV11-2 and TRBJ2-4; D unclear. Trimming took off 1 base at V and 8 bases at J, with 12 bases between the two ends. Germline values: CDR1 SGHAT, CDR2 FQNNGV. The CDR3 extends over 14 amino acids. For the CDR3, the DNA is TGTGCCAGCAGCTTAGTTGGGCAATGGGACATTCAGTACTTC. It is translated as CASSLVGQWDIQYF.

This chain links TRBV9 with TRBJ2-7; D unresolved. V lost 0 bases to trimming and J lost 0 bases, with 7 bases between them. This CDR3 has 14 amino acids. From germline, CDR1 is SGDLS and CDR2 YYNGEE. CDR3 amino acids: CASSVAPRSYEQYF. CDR3 nucleotide sequence: TGTGCCAGCAGCGTAGCCCCGCGCTCCTACGAGCAGTACTTC.

This chain uses TRBV4-1 with TRBJ2-3; 8 bases are shared with TRBD1. With 3 bases clipped from V and 7 bases from J, the junction kept 9 bases outside the gene matches. The CDR3 extends over 15 amino acids. Germline lookup yields CDR1 MGHRA and CDR2 YSYEKL. The CDR3: CASSQTGTGPYTQYF. In DNA, the CDR3 is TGCGCCAGCAGCCAGACCGGGACAGGTCCCTATACGCAGTATTTT.

On this clonotype: This clone may be a read error of a much larger clone one base away. This chain uses TRBV5-1 with TRBJ2-7; 8 bases are shared with TRBD1. Trimming cost V 7 bases and J 5 bases; bases outside gene matches: 17. Germline V gene data show CDR1 as SGHRS and CDR2 as YFSETQ. The CDR3 spans 16 residues. The CDR3 region is CASVPSAPGQAHEQYF. CDR3 in DNA: TGCGCCAGCGTACCTTCAGCCCCGGGACAGGCCCACGAGCAGTACTTC.